The source of this T cell receptor (beta chain) is a study of siplizumab effects on memory and regulatory T cells. The study, taken as a whole, reports: A small minority of alloreactive clones were mapped to unstimulated subsets. With siplizumab, cumulative frequency of CD4+ memory-derived alloreactive sequences dropped significantly. Major contributors to the alloresponse seemed to be naive T cells, which also appeared more diverse than memory cells.

Worth noting for this clone: As yet, its antigen is unknown.

This CDR3 has 16 amino acids. CDR1 and CDR2 from the germline V gene are SEHNR and FQNEAQ (reference sequence). V lost 0 bases and J lost 1, with 12 bases in between. Clones were read by immunoSEQ multiplex PCR, and TCRdb kept only the in-frame ones, dropping some. The sample consists of approximately 100,000 clones, roughly 94% of them appearing once. The chain carries TRBV7-9 and TRBJ1-1; unclear D gene. Sequencing used Tregs sorted from blood. This sequence originates from a human donor in good health. The CDR3 nucleotides read TGTGCCAGCAGCTTAGCTAGACGTGCCCGGAACACTGAAGCTTTCTTT. Translated, it gives CASSLARRARNTEAFF.